The 9 T cell receptor beta chains given below trace back to one sample, sequenced in a study of T cells in localized non-small cell lung cancer. Clones were read by immunoSEQ multiplex PCR, and TCRdb kept only the in-frame ones, dropping some. The sample gives 15,000 to 20,000 clones, almost 90% of which show up once; 1.2% is in the top ten. Sequenced here: peripheral blood mononuclear cells, sampled before any cancer treatment. Source of these receptors: a woman aged 40-70 years with stage III lung adenocarcinoma.

This rearrangement joins TRBV7-9 to TRBJ1-1; D not certain. V lost 6 bases, J lost 0 bases, and 8 bases lay in between. The germline V gene has CDR1 SEHNR and CDR2 FQNEAQ (reference sequence). This CDR3 is 13 amino acids long. The CDR3 DNA follows: TGTGCCAGCAGGAGGACGGTGAACACTGAAGCTTTCTTT. Protein product: CASRRTVNTEAFF.

The chain employs TRBV19 and TRBJ2-7, with D possibly matching TRBD1 (6 bases). CDR3 length: 14 amino acids. Germline V gene lookup returns CDR1 LNHDA and CDR2 SQIVND (reference sequence). Trimming stripped 2 bases from V and 7 bases from J, with 15 bases between. CDR3 in DNA: TGTGCCAGTAGTATAAGGTACAGGGCTGGAGAGCAGTACTTC. Translating it yields CASSIRYRAGEQYF.

The chain employs TRBV25-1 and TRBJ1-3, with D perhaps matching TRBD1 (5 bases). CDR1 and CDR2 from the germline V gene are MGHDK and SYGVNS. Trimming stripped 3 bases from V and 0 bases from J, with 6 bases between. This CDR3 region has 14 residues. CDR3 protein: CASSEDTSGNTIYF. The CDR3 DNA reads TGTGCCAGCAGTGAGGACACCTCTGGAAACACCATATATTTT.

The J gene is TRBJ2-2, the V gene TRBV9; weak D call: TRBD2 (6 bases). Germline CDR1 reads SGDLS; CDR2 reads YYNGEE. This CDR3 region has 14 residues. V was pared by 4 bases and J by 4 bases, with 11 bases between. The CDR3 loop reads CASSWRAGTGELFF. The DNA for the CDR3 is TGTGCCAGCAGCTGGAGGGCGGGCACCGGGGAGCTGTTTTTT.

The chain uses TRBV5-1 and TRBJ2-6, with 8 nucleotides matching TRBD1. J gave up 3 bases and V 1 base, and 9 bases lay outside the gene matches. Germline-derived CDR1 and CDR2 are SGHRS and YFSETQ. The CDR3 spans 18 residues. For the CDR3, the DNA is TGCGCCAGCAGCTTGTTGCCAGGGGGCGCGTATGGGGCCAACGTCCTGACTTTC. It codes for CASSLLPGGAYGANVLTF.

The chain uses TRBV5-5 and TRBJ2-7, with D unresolved. Deletions cut 0 bases from V and 3 bases from J, with 13 bases between. The CDR3 sequence is 15 residues long. Germline values: CDR1 SGHKS, CDR2 YYEKEE (reference sequence). CDR3 protein: CASSLEAGFFYEQYF. The CDR3 nucleotides are TGTGCCAGCAGCTTGGAGGCAGGTTTTTTCTACGAGCAGTACTTC.

The V gene is TRBV5-6, the J gene TRBJ2-7; D is undetermined. The CDR3 covers 15 residues. V dropped 3 bases and J dropped 2 bases, with 15 bases sitting between them. Germline V CDR1 and CDR2: SGHDT, YYEEEE. CDR3 sequence reads: CASSSNLFFPYEQYF. The CDR3, as DNA: TGTGCCAGCAGCTCCAACCTATTTTTCCCCTACGAGCAGTACTTC. Together with reference TRBV5-6 and TRBJ2-7, the CDR3 gives the full variable domain: DAGVTQSPTHLIKTRGQQVTLRCSPKSGHDTVSWYQQALGQGPQFIFQYYEEEERQRGNFPDRFSGHQFPNYSSELNVNALLLGDSALYLCASSSNLFFPYEQYFGPGTRLTVT.

V is TRBV19 and J is TRBJ1-3; D is unclear. Per the germline V gene, CDR1 is LNHDA and CDR2 is SQIVND (reference sequence). The CDR3 runs 15 residues. V lost 7 bases, J lost 0 bases, and 13 bases lay in between. The CDR3 loop is CASKDLTLSGNTIYF. The CDR3 bases are TGTGCCAGTAAGGACCTTACACTCTCTGGAAACACCATATATTTT.

The sample holds a few counts of this clone. The rearrangement links TRBV5-8 to TRBJ1-5; D unresolved. The CDR3 has 15 amino acids. The germline CDR1 and CDR2 sequences are SGHTS and YDEGEE. The V gene lost 0 bases and the J gene lost 7 bases, with 14 bases spanning the gap. The CDR3 protein is CASSLGPRRNQPQHF. As DNA, the CDR3 is TGTGCCAGCAGCTTGGGACCCCGACGAAACCAGCCCCAGCATTTT.